This T cell receptor (beta chain) was sequenced during a study of blood T cell repertoires in COVID-19. Study in general: Whether acute or convalescent, the COVID-19 samples came from the United States, Italy and Spain. Nucleic acid was either cDNA or gDNA, and it came from T cells, B-cell-depleted T cells, or PBMCs.

Under the authors' procedure: Quantification of nucleated cells was approximated via reference gene primer amplification. Data came from immunoSEQ multiplex PCR; TCRdb stores just in-frame clones and leaves some out. V and J calls and clone size are copied from that table; D and trimming were computed from the DNA. Of around 300,000 clones in the sample, roughly 90% were seen once. Seattle patient enrollment occurred during active infection, with longitudinal follow-up thereafter. The CDR3 has 13 residues. Germline V gene sequence: CDR1 MNHEY, CDR2 SVGAGI. The chain carries TRBV6-5 and TRBJ2-5; tentatively, D is TRBD2 (5 bases). The receptor's source is a woman in her twenties or thirties with COVID-19, enrolled during active disease. Sequencing was carried out using peripheral blood. The CDR3 DNA follows: TGTGCGCTAAAAGGAGGAGTCGCAGAGACCCAGTACTTC. As protein: CALKGGVAETQYF.